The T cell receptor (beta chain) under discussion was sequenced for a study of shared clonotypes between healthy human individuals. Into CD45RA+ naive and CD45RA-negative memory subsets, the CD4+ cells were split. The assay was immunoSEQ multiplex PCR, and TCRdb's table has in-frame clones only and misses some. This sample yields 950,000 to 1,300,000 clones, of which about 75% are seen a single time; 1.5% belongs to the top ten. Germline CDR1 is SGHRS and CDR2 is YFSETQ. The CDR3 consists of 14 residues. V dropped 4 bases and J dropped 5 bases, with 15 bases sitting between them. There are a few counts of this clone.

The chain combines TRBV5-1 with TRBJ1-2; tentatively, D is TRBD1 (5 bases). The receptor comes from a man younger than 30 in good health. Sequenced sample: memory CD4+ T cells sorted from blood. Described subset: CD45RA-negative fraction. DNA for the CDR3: TGCGCCAGCAGCGGGGGACCCACGGGGTATGGCTACACCTTC. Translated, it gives CASSGGPTGYGYTF.